A single sample is the source of the 18 T cell receptor beta chains below, sequenced in a study of blood T cell repertoires in COVID-19. Using immunoSEQ multiplex PCR, the repertoire was profiled, and TCRdb retains in-frame clones only, with some absent. The sample consists of 250,000 to 300,000 clones, about 81% of them appearing once. Sequencing was done on a sample of PBMCs or T cells enriched from blood (not recorded which). The source is a man aged 25-40 years with acute COVID-19.

CDR3 residues: CASRTGTSGYNEQFF. CDR3 nucleotides: TGTGCCAGCAGAACCGGGACTAGCGGCTACAATGAGCAGTTCTTC. The chain combines TRBV7-2 with TRBJ2-1, with TRBD2 matching 11 bases. Germline V gene lookup returns CDR1 SGHTA and CDR2 FQGNSA. V gave up 6 bases and J gave up 3 bases; unmatched junction bases: 4. This CDR3 comprises 15 residues. The full variable domain, rest sourced from reference TRBV7-2 and TRBJ2-1, is GAGVSQSPSNKVTEKGKDVELRCDPISGHTALYWYRQSLGQGLEFLIYFQGNSAPDKSGLPSDRFSAERTGGSVSTLTIQRTQQEDSAVYLCASRTGTSGYNEQFFGPGTRLTVL.

The chain recombines TRBV27 with TRBJ1-5, with 7 positions matching TRBD1. CDR1 and CDR2 from the germline V gene are MNHEY and SMNVEV (reference sequence). This CDR3 comprises 15 residues. With 0 bases clipped from V and 1 base from J, the junction kept 0 bases outside the gene matches. CDR3 bases: TGTGCCAGCAGTTTATCGGGACAGAGCAATCAGCCCCAGCATTTT. It is translated as CASSLSGQSNQPQHF.

This chain joins TRBV28 and TRBJ1-2, with 9 positions matching TRBD1. The V gene's germline CDR1 is MDHEN and CDR2 SYDVKM. V lost 6 bases, J lost 8 bases, and 10 bases stayed unmatched. The CDR3 length is 14 residues. Here the CDR3 DNA reads TGTGCCAGCAGGCCACAGGGGGCACGTCGGGGCTACACCTTC. It translates to CASRPQGARRGYTF.

V gene TRBV5-1 combines with J gene TRBJ2-5; a weak D match, TRBD2 (6 bases). The CDR3 has 13 residues. The germline gives CDR1 SGHRS, CDR2 YFSETQ. Trimming left V 7 bases short and J 5 bases short, with 15 bases between. The CDR3 sequence is CASGGDGAETQYF. CDR3 in DNA: TGCGCCAGCGGAGGGGACGGGGCCGAGACCCAGTACTTC.

This clone was seen only once. This rearrangement joins TRBV7-9 to TRBJ2-5, with D uncertain. Trimming stripped 4 bases from V and 0 bases from J, with 9 bases between. The CDR3 runs to 14 residues. CDR1 is SEHNR and CDR2 is FQNEAQ in the germline V gene (reference sequence). CDR3 protein: CASSSQMYQETQYF. The CDR3 nucleotides are TGTGCCAGCAGCTCTCAGATGTACCAAGAGACCCAGTACTTC.

The chain recombines TRBV18 with TRBJ2-4; D may be TRBD1 (5 bases). CDR3 length: 14 amino acids. V was trimmed by 6 bases and J by 8 bases, leaving 17 bases between them. The germline CDR1 and CDR2 sequences are KGHSH and LQKENI. The CDR3 coding sequence is TGTGCCAGCTCTCCGCAGGGTTCAGTTGACATTCAGTACTTC. It encodes CASSPQGSVDIQYF.

This chain links TRBV11-3 with TRBJ2-2; TRBD2 aligns across 8 bases. The junction had 8 bases not matched to a gene; V was cut back by 4 bases and J by 4 bases. Germline CDR1 and CDR2: SGHNT and YENEEA. This CDR3 contains 16 residues. The CDR3 reads CASSSSAGRATGELFF. CDR3 DNA: TGTGCCAGCAGCTCGTCGGCCGGGAGGGCCACCGGGGAGCTGTTTTTT.

This clone was observed a single time. The chain is built from TRBV3-1 (or the pseudogene TRBV3-2) and TRBJ2-3, with 15 positions matching TRBD2. Germline V gene lookup returns CDR1 LGHDT and CDR2 YNNKEL (reference sequence). This CDR3 region has 18 residues. J gave up 4 bases and V 2 bases, and 7 bases lay outside the gene matches. CDR3 protein: CASSQYRTSGGAPDTQYF. CDR3 sequence (DNA): TGTGCCAGCAGCCAATATAGGACTAGCGGGGGGGCCCCAGATACGCAGTATTTT.

The chain is built from TRBV10-3 and TRBJ1-2; 7 bases line up with TRBD1. The CDR3 is made up of 15 amino acids. V lost 1 base, J lost 4 bases, and 6 bases stayed unmatched. Germline values: CDR1 ENHRY, CDR2 SYGVKD. CDR3 DNA: TGTGCCATCAGTGAGTTGAGGGGGCGAAGCTATGGCTACACCTTC. Encoded protein: CAISELRGRSYGYTF.

This chain connects TRBV5-1 to TRBJ1-1; D not resolved. The CDR3 consists of 13 residues. CDR1 is SGHRS, CDR2 YFSETQ, per germline. V gave up 0 bases and J gave up 5 bases, with 8 bases separating them. CDR3 loop: CASSLETNTEAFF. DNA for the CDR3: TGCGCCAGCAGCTTGGAAACAAATACTGAAGCTTTCTTT.

V and J are TRBV19 and TRBJ2-1; D is possibly TRBD1 (6 bases). The germline V gene encodes CDR1 LNHDA and CDR2 SQIVND (reference sequence). The length of the CDR3 is 14 residues. Trimming stripped 3 bases from V and 6 bases from J, with 12 bases between. The CDR3 coding sequence is TGTGCCAGTAGTATCAGGACAGTACTCAATGAGCAGTTCTTC. This translates into CASSIRTVLNEQFF.

This clone was counted a few times. The CDR3 DNA sequence: TGTGCCAGCAGTTTCTTCCCTTCATACTCCCCCACTAGCGCAGATACGCAGTATTTT. Translation gives CASSFFPSYSPTSADTQYF. J is TRBJ2-3 and V is TRBV27, with 7 bases lining up with TRBD2. The junction had 19 bases not matched to a gene; V was cut back by 3 bases and J by 4 bases. The CDR3 covers 19 residues. CDR1 and CDR2 (germline): MNHEY, SMNVEV (reference sequence).

The chain joins TRBV19 to TRBJ1-5, with 9 bases lining up with TRBD1. The CDR3 totals 15 residues. Trimming cost V 7 bases and J 7 bases; bases outside gene matches: 11. Germline V lookup: CDR1 LNHDA, CDR2 SQIVND (reference sequence). The CDR3 here is CASNRGLDREQPQHF. The CDR3 DNA reads as TGTGCCAGTAACAGGGGGCTGGATCGGGAACAGCCCCAGCATTTT.

This clone was seen a handful of times. This chain connects TRBV6-4 to TRBJ2-5; D may be TRBD2 (6 bases). Germline CDR1 reads MRHNA; CDR2 reads SNTAGT. The V end lost 4 bases, the J end lost 5 bases, and 11 bases lay between the germline ends. The CDR3 runs 13 residues. The CDR3 sequence is CASSGDSGETQYF. The CDR3, as DNA: TGTGCCAGCAGTGGGGACTCCGGGGAGACCCAGTACTTC.

This rearrangement joins TRBV7-8 to TRBJ2-2; TRBD2 agrees at 7 bases. This CDR3 spans 15 amino acids. CDR1 SGHVS and CDR2 FQNEAQ come from the germline V gene. The ends lost 4 bases at V and 5 bases at J; junction bases unmatched: 7. CDR3 in amino acids: CASSSGLVGTGELFF. The CDR3 region has the DNA TGTGCCAGCAGCTCTGGACTAGTAGGGACCGGGGAGCTGTTTTTT.

V usage is TRBV7-9 and J usage is TRBJ2-1; TRBD2 matches at 10 bases. The ends lost 5 bases at V and 8 bases at J; junction bases unmatched: 6. The CDR3 covers 14 residues. Germline V gene data show CDR1 as SEHNR and CDR2 as FQNEAQ (reference sequence). The CDR3 is CASSPTSGMDEQFF. CDR3 DNA sequence: TGTGCCAGCAGCCCTACTAGCGGGATGGATGAGCAGTTCTTC.

The chain has TRBV9 and TRBJ2-3; D is undetermined. V was pared by 3 bases and J by 2 bases, with 10 bases between. The germline V gene encodes CDR1 SGDLS and CDR2 YYNGEE. This CDR3 contains 14 residues. The CDR3 sequence is CASSAYTFTDTQYF. CDR3 sequence (DNA): TGTGCCAGCAGCGCATACACCTTCACAGATACGCAGTATTTT.

This rearrangement joins TRBV27 to TRBJ2-2; D is possibly TRBD1 (5 bases). Germline CDR1 MNHEY, CDR2 SMNVEV (reference sequence). The ends were cut back, 6 bases at V and 8 bases at J, with 16 bases in the middle. The CDR3 runs to 14 residues. The CDR3 region is CASRRTYPKGELFF. For the CDR3, the DNA is TGTGCCAGCAGAAGGACATACCCGAAGGGGGAGCTGTTTTTT.